The next 11 T cell receptor beta chains were all read from a single sample in a study of T cells in localized non-small cell lung cancer. The data were produced by immunoSEQ multiplex PCR, yet TCRdb's version contains in-frame clones alone and is incomplete. The sample contains tens of thousands of clones, 85% to 95% of which appear only once. The source was peripheral blood, collected before any cancer treatment. The receptors here all came from a female donor older than 55 with stage I lung adenocarcinoma.

A few counts support this clone. The chain uses TRBV7-3 and TRBJ1-1; TRBD1 matches at 7 bases. Per the germline V gene, CDR1 is SGHTA and CDR2 is FQGTGA. The CDR3 extends over 15 amino acids. The V gene end was trimmed by 3 bases and the J gene end by 2 bases; junction bases not matched to a gene: 6. The CDR3 nucleotides read TGTGCCAGCAGCTTTCTACAGGGGCCTAACACTGAAGCTTTCTTT. Its protein product is CASSFLQGPNTEAFF.

The V call is TRBV27, the J call TRBJ1-1; D might be TRBD1 (6 bases). The CDR3 sequence is 15 residues long. Trimming pared 5 bases from V and 3 bases from J, leaving 16 bases between. The germline V gene has CDR1 MNHEY and CDR2 SMNVEV (reference sequence). The CDR3 loop is CASSPMRGADTEAFF. For the CDR3, the DNA is TGTGCCAGCAGTCCCATGAGGGGGGCCGACACTGAAGCTTTCTTT.

The chain links TRBV5-4 to TRBJ1-1, with TRBD1 identical over 7 bases. In germline, CDR1 is SGHNT, CDR2 YYREEE (reference sequence). The CDR3 is 11 residues long. The J segment lost 5 bases and the V segment lost 6 bases, leaving 1 base of the junction unmatched. The CDR3, as DNA: TGTGCCAGCAACAGGGGTACTGAAGCTTTCTTT. It codes for CASNRGTEAFF.

Concerning this clone itself: Mismatch with germline at one junction end may stem from a read error. The CDR3 reads CASSLVGEGNEQFF. The DNA of the CDR3 is TGTGCTAGCAGCTTGGTGGGGGAAGGAAATGAGCAGTTCTTC. The V call is TRBV7-7, the J call TRBJ2-1; D is perhaps TRBD1 or TRBD2 (5 bases each). CDR3 length: 14 amino acids. Germline CDR1 is SSHAT and CDR2 is FNYEAQ (reference sequence). The whole variable domain, filled in from reference TRBV7-7 and TRBJ2-1, reads GAGVSQSPRYKVTKRGQDVTLRCDPISSHATLYWYQQALGQGPEFLTYFNYEAQPDKSGLPSDRFSAERPEGSISTLTIQRTEQRDSAMYRCASSLVGEGNEQFFGPGTRLTVL.

The J gene is TRBJ2-2, the V gene TRBV2; no definite D call. The V gene lost 4 bases and the J gene lost 1 base, with 4 bases spanning the gap. CDR3 size: 13 residues. The germline V gene has CDR1 SNHLY and CDR2 FYNNEI. The CDR3 loop is CASSVLNTGELFF. In DNA, the CDR3 is TGTGCCAGCAGTGTTCTGAACACCGGGGAGCTGTTTTTT.

The rearrangement links TRBV5-1 to TRBJ1-2; 9 bases align to TRBD1. CDR1 and CDR2 from the germline V gene are SGHRS and YFSETQ. This CDR3 contains 14 residues. After removal of 4 bases from V and 1 base from J, the junction contained 2 bases not matched to a gene. The CDR3 nucleotides are TGCGCCAGCAGCGTGACAGGGGGTAACTATGGCTACACCTTC. The encoded protein is CASSVTGGNYGYTF. The full variable domain, in which reference TRBV5-1 and TRBJ1-2 provide the parts outside the CDR3, is KAGVTQTPRYLIKTRGQQVTLSCSPISGHRSVSWYQQTPGQGLQFLFEYFSETQRNKGNFPGRFSGRQFSNSRSEMNVSTLELGDSALYLCASSVTGGNYGYTFGSGTRLTVV.

This chain uses TRBV7-6 with TRBJ1-4, with TRBD1 matching over 9 bases. Germline values: CDR1 SGHVS, CDR2 FNYEAQ. Losses at the gene ends were 1 base for V and 3 bases for J; bases not matched to a gene: 0. The length of the CDR3 is 15 residues. CDR3 in amino acids: CASSLGDRANEKLFF. In nucleotides, the CDR3 is TGTGCCAGCAGCTTAGGGGACAGGGCTAATGAAAAACTGTTTTTT.

The genes are TRBV19 and TRBJ2-4; 7 bases are shared with TRBD2. Trimming at V came to 6 bases and at J to 7 bases, leaving 12 bases not matched to a gene. Germline assignment: CDR1 LNHDA and CDR2 SQIVND (reference sequence). The CDR3 loop spans 15 amino acids. The CDR3: CASSSHGGMGNIQYF. The CDR3 nucleotides read TGTGCCAGTAGCTCCCACGGGGGGATGGGGAACATTCAGTACTTC.

This CDR3 reads CASSLFVGVEAYGYTF. The CDR3 DNA follows: TGTGCCAGCAGCTTGTTCGTGGGGGTAGAGGCCTATGGCTACACCTTC. The chain has TRBV5-6 and TRBJ1-2; D might be TRBD1 (5 bases). This CDR3 spans 16 amino acids. Germline V gene data show CDR1 as SGHDT and CDR2 as YYEEEE. The V end was cut by 1 base, the J end by 4 bases, with 17 bases between.

V usage is TRBV11-3 and J usage is TRBJ1-6; 9 positions match TRBD1. The CDR3 consists of 13 residues. V trimming: 4 bases; J trimming: 8 bases; junction bases outside the gene matches: 0. Germline-derived CDR1 and CDR2 are SGHNT and YENEEA. The CDR3 region has the DNA TGTGCCAGCAGCTGGGACAGGGATTCACCCCTCCACTTT. Its translation: CASSWDRDSPLHF.

The V gene is TRBV4-2, the J gene TRBJ1-6; D is unresolved. The CDR3 totals 12 residues. CDR1 LGHNA and CDR2 YNFKEQ come from the germline V gene. Trimming cost V 3 bases and J 15 bases, with 12 bases left between them. CDR3 sequence: CASSQETPDLHF. CDR3 in DNA: TGTGCCAGCAGCCAGGAGACACCTGACCTCCACTTT.